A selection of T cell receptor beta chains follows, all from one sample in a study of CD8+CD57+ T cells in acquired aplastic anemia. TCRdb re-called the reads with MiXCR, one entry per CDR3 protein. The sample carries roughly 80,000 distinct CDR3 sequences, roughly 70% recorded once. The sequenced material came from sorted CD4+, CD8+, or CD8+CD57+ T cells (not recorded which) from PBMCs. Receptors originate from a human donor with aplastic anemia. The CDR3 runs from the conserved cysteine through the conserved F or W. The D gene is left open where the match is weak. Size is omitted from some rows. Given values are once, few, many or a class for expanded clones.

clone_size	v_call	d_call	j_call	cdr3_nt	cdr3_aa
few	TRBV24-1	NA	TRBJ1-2	TGTGCCACCAGGGTACCGAGTAACTATGGCTACACCTTC	CATRVPSNYGYTF
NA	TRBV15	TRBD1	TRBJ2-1	TGTGCCACCAGCAGAGAGACAGGGTTCAATGAGCAGTTCTTC	CATSRETGFNEQFF
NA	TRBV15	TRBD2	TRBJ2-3	TGTGCCACCAGCAGTTTGAGCGGGAGTCAAGATACGCAGTATTTT	CATSSLSGSQDTQYF
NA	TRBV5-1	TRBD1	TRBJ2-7	TGCGCCAGCAGCTGGACCTCGGGACAGGGCTACGAGCAGTACTTC	CASSWTSGQGYEQYF
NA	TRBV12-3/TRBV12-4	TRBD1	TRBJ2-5	TGTGCCAGCAGTTCGATCCATGTGACAGGGGGGCGAGAGACCCAGTACTTC	CASSSIHVTGGRETQYF
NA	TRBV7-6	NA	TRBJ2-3	TGTGCCAGCAGCTTAGCCGTAACCACAGATACGCAGTATTTT	CASSLAVTTDTQYF
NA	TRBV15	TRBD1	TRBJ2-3	TGTGCCACCAGCAAAAGAGGACAGGGGCAAGCAGATACGCAGTATTTT	CATSKRGQGQADTQYF
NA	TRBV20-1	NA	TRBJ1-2	TGCAGTGCTAGATCGGAGTCCTATGGCTACACCTTC	CSARSESYGYTF
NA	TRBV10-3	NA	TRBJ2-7	TGTGCCAGCAGTTCCCCGCTGGTACTCTACGAGCAGTACTTC	CASSSPLVLYEQYF
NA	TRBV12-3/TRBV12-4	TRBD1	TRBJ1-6	TGTGCCAGCACGCGACAGGGGGCTTCACCCCCCCACTTT	CASTRQGASPPHF
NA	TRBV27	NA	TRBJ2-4	TGTGCCAGCAGTTTCGCCAAAAACATTCAGTACTTC	CASSFAKNIQYF
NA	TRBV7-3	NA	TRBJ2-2	TGTGCCAGCAGCCCAACGGCAGCAAACACCGGGGAGCTGTTTTTT	CASSPTAANTGELFF
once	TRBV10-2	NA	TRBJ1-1	TGCGCCAGCCGGAGGGGAGTTGGCACTGAAGCTTTCTTT	CASRRGVGTEAFF
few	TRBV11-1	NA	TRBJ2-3	TGTGCCAGCAGCTTAGTTACAGGGAGGGGCACAGATACGCAGTATTTT	CASSLVTGRGTDTQYF
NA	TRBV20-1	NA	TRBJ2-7	TGCAGTGCTAGTCGGCGGCAGTCCTACGAGCAGTACTTC	CSASRRQSYEQYF
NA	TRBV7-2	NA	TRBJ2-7	TGTGCCAGCAGCTTAGCAAACTCATCGCCTACCTACGAGCAGTACTTC	CASSLANSSPTYEQYF
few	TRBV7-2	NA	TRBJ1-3	TGTGCCAGCCGATCGAGTGCCTCTGGAAACACCATATATTTT	CASRSSASGNTIYF
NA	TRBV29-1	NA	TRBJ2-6	TGCAGCGTTGAAGATAGAGGTCCTGGGGCCAACGTCCTGACTTTC	CSVEDRGPGANVLTF
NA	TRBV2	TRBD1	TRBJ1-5	TGTGCCAGCAGCGACACAGGGGGGGCTCAGCCCCAGCATTTT	CASSDTGGAQPQHF
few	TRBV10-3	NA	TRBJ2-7	TGTGCCATCAGTCCGACATGGGTCAACGAGCAGTACTTC	CAISPTWVNEQYF
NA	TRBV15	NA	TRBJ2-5	TGTGCCAGCAGTTTACTCAGCGGCAAAGAGACCCAGTACTTC	CASSLLSGKETQYF
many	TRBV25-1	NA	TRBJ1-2	TGTGCCAGCAGTGGCAGGGCCAGCTATGGCTACACCTTC	CASSGRASYGYTF
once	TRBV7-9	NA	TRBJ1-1	TGTGCCAGCAGCTTCCCGGTGAACACTGAAGCTTTCTTT	CASSFPVNTEAFF
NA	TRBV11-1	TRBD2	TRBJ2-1	TGTGCCAGCAGCACCGGTAGCGGGGCCTCCTACAATGAGCAGTTCTTC	CASSTGSGASYNEQFF
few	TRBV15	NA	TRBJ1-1	TGTGCCACCAGCCCTAGATCGGTCGACACTGAAGCTTTCTTT	CATSPRSVDTEAFF
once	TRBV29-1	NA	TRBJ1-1	TGCAGCGTGCTGACAGGCGGGATTCCTGAAGCTTTCTTT	CSVLTGGIPEAFF
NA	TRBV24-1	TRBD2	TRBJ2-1	TGTGCCACCAGCGCGGGACTACTCTACAATGAGCAGTTCTTC	CATSAGLLYNEQFF
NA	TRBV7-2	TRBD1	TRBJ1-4	TGTGCCAGCAGCTTAGGTAGACAGGGACTTGAAAAACTGTTTTTT	CASSLGRQGLEKLFF
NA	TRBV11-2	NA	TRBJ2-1	TGTGCCAGCAGCCCAGGTCTCCGTGGGGAGGATGAGCAGTCCTTC	CASSPGLRGEDEQSF
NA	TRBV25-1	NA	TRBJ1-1	TGTGCCAGCAGTAACCCAGGGTCTGGAGCTTTCTTT	CASSNPGSGAFF
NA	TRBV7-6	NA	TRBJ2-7	TGTGCCAGCAGCTTAGGGGCAGCGGAGGCCTCCTACGAGCAGTACTTC	CASSLGAAEASYEQYF
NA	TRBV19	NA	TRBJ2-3	TGTGCCAGTAGTATCCTCGGTAGCGATACGCAGTATTTT	CASSILGSDTQYF
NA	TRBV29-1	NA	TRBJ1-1	TGCAGCGTTGACGTATCGAATACTGAAGCTTTCTTT	CSVDVSNTEAFF
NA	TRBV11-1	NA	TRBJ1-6	TGTGCCAGCAGCTTCCCGAGCTCCTATAATTCACCCCTCCACTTT	CASSFPSSYNSPLHF
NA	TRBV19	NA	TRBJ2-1	TGTGCCAGTAGAAGGGGGGAATACTACAATGAGCAGTTCTTC	CASRRGEYYNEQFF
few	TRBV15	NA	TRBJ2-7	TGTGCCACCAGCCAATGGGGAATCGGCTCCTACGAGCAGTACTTC	CATSQWGIGSYEQYF